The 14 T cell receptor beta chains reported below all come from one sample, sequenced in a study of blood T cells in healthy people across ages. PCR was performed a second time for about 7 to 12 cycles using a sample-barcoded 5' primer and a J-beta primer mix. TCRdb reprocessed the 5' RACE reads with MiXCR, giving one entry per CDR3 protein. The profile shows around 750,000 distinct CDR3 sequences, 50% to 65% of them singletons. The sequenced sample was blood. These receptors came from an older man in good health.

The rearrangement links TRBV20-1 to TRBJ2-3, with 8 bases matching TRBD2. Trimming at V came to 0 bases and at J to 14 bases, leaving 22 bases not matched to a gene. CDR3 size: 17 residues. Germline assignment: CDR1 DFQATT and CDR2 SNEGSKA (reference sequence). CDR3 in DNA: TGCAGTGCTAGAGATCTCGGGAGGGAGGAGAGTCACAGATACGCGTATTTT. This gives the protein CSARDLGREESHRYAYF.

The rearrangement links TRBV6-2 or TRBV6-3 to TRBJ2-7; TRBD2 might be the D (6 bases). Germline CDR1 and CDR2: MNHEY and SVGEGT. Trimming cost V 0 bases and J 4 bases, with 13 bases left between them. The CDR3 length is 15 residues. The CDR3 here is CASSYSGWEDYEQYF. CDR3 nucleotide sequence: TGTGCCAGCAGTTACTCTGGGTGGGAGGATTACGAGCAGTACTTC.

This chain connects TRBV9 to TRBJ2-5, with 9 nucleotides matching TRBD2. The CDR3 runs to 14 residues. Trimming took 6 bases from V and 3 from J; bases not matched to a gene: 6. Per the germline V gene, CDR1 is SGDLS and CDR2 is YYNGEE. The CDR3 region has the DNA TGTGCCAGCAAGGCGGGAGGGGGAAAAGAGACCCAGTACTTC. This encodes CASKAGGGKETQYF.

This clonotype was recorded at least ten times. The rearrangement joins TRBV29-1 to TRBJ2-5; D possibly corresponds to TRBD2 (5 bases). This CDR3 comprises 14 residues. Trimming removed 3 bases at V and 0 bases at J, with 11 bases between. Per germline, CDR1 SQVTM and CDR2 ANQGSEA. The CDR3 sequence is CSVDRGPNQETQYF. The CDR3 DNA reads TGCAGCGTTGATAGAGGGCCTAACCAAGAGACCCAGTACTTC.

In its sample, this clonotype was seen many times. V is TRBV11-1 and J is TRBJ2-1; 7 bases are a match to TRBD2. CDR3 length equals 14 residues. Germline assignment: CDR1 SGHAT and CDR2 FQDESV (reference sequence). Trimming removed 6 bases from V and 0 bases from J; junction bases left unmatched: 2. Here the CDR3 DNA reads TGTGCCAGCAGGGGCGGGGGCTCCTACAATGAGCAGTTCTTC. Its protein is CASRGGGSYNEQFF.

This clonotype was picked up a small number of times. The CDR3: CASSPWEGDPGGYTF. The CDR3 nucleotides are TGTGCCAGCAGCCCTTGGGAGGGGGACCCTGGCGGCTACACCTTC. V gene TRBV9 combines with J gene TRBJ1-2, with D perhaps TRBD1 (6 bases). This CDR3 has 15 amino acids. CDR1 is SGDLS, CDR2 YYNGEE, per germline. Trimming took 4 bases from V and 8 from J, leaving 21 bases between them.

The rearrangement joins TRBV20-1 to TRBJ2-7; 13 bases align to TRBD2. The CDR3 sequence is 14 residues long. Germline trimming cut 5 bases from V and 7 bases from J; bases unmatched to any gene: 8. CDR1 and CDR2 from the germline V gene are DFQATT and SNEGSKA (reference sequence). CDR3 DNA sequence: TGCAGTGCTCGGACTAGCGGGAGCTACAATGAGCAGTACTTC. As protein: CSARTSGSYNEQYF.

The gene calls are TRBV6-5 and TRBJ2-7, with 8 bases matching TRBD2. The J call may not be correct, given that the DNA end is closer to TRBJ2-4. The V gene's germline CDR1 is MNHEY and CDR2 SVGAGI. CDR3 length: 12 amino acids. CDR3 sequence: CASASGSNIQYF. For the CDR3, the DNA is TGTGCCAGCGCCAGCGGGAGTAACATTCAGTACTTC.

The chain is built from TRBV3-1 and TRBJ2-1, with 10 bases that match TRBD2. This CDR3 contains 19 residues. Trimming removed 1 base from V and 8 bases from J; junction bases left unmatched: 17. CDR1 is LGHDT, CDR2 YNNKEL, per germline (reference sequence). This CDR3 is CASSQGASGSELGFDEQFF. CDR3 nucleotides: TGTGCCAGCAGCCAAGGGGCTAGCGGGAGCGAGTTGGGTTTTGATGAGCAGTTCTTC.

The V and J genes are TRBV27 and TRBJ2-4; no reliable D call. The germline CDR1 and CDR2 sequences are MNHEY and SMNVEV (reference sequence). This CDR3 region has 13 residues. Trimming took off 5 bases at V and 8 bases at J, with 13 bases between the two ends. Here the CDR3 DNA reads TGTGCCAGCAGTGTACTCCCAAGGGACATTCAGTACTTC. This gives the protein CASSVLPRDIQYF.

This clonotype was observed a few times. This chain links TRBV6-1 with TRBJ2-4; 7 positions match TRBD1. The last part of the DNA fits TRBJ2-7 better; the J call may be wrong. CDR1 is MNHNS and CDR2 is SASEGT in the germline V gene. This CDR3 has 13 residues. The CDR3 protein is CASRLTGTYEQYF. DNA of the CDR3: TGTGCCAGCAGACTGACAGGGACCTACGAGCAGTACTTC.

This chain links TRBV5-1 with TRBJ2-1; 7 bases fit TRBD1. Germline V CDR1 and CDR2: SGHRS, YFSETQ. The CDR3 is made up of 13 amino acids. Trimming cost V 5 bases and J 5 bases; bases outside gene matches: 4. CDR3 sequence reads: CASSRTGDNEQFF. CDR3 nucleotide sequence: TGCGCCAGCAGTAGGACAGGAGACAATGAGCAGTTCTTC.

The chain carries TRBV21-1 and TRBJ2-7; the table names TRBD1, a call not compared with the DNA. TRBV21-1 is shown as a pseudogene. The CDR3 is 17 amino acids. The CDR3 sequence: CASSNFPCEWPHYEQYF. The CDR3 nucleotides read TGTGCCAGCAGCAATTTTCCCTGCGAGTGGCCTCACTACGAGCAGTACTTC.

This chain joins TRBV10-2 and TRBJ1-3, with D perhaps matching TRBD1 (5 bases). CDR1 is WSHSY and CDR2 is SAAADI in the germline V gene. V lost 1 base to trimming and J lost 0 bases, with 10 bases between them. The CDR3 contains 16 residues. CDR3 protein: CASSEWGSFSGNTIYF. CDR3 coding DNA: TGCGCCAGCAGTGAGTGGGGGAGCTTCTCTGGAAACACCATATATTTT.